This T cell receptor (beta chain) was documented in a study of human CD8 memory T cell subsets. Study-wide points: Diversity in stem-like memory and precursor exhausted T cells was similarly high, unlike effector memory cells. Estimates that used Chao1 suggested higher diversity in stem-like memory T cells than in precursor exhausted T cells.

Note on this clonotype: Antigen unknown.

There are 14 residues in the CDR3. Per the germline V gene, CDR1 is SQVTM and CDR2 is ANQGSEA. UMI-labeled 5' RACE was the method by which TCR beta libraries were made. Under the authors' procedure: Each TCR beta library held between 3,000 and 18,000 functional CDR3 beta clonotypes. TCRdb re-called the 5' RACE reads, yielding one record per CDR3 amino acid sequence without DNA. TCRdb, not the original authors, processed these V and J calls. The table counts more than 15,000 distinct CDR3 sequences; 5.5% to 6% lies in the top ten. PBMC in the sample derive from buffy coats of healthy donors. This sequence joins TRBV29-1 and TRBJ2-1; TCRdb's D call of TRBD1 is untestable without DNA. Sequenced sample: CD8+ stem-like memory T cells (TSCM and TCM) sorted from PBMCs. Sample subset: stem-like memory CD8 T cells (TSTEM), CCR7+ PD-1- TIGIT-. This sequence originates from a human donor in good health. Here the CDR3 reads CSVGPGTGYNEQFF.